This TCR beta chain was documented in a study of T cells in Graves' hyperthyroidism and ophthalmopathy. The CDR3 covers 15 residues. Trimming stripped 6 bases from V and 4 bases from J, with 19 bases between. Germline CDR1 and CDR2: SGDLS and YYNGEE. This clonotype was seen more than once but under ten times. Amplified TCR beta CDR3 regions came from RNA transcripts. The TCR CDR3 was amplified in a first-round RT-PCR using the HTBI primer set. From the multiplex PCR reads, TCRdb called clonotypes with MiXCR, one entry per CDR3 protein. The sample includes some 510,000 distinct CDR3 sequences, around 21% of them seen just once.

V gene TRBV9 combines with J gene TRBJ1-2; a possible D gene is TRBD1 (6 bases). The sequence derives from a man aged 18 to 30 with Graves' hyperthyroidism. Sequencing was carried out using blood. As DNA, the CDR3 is TGTGCCAGCAAGGGCAGGGGTCGGGTAGGCTATGGCTACACCTTC. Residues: CASKGRGRVGYGYTF. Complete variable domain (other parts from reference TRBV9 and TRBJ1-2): DSGVTQTPKHLITATGQRVTLRCSPRSGDLSVYWYQQSLDQGLQFLIQYYNGEERAKGNILERFSAQQFPDLHSELNLSSLELGDSALYFCASKGRGRVGYGYTFGSGTRLTVV.